This note documents a single T cell receptor beta chain sequence. Its antigen is as yet unknown. The sample is drawn from a study of cytomegalovirus exposure and HLA in healthy donors. Study-level results: In vitro work confirmed that a few CMV-associated chains recognize CMV antigens.

CDR3 length equals 15 residues. The V and J ends lost 4 bases and 5 bases respectively, with 14 bases between them. Germline lookup yields CDR1 SEHNR and CDR2 FQNEAQ (reference sequence). The PCR used 60 Vbeta and 13 Jbeta primers. Profiling relied on immunoSEQ multiplex PCR, and the TCRdb table lists in-frame clones only, not all of them. Here the sample spans 55,000 to 75,000 clones, around 79% being singletons. The sequence came from a woman aged 25 to 39 in good health and CMV-seropositive. The genes are TRBV7-9 and TRBJ1-4; D possibly corresponds to TRBD1 (6 bases). The source material was PBMCs. The CDR3 nucleotides read TGTGCCAGCAGCTACAAACAGGGTGAAAATGAAAAACTGTTTTTT. Amino acid sequence: CASSYKQGENEKLFF.